A selection of T cell receptor beta chains follows, all from one sample in a study of T-cell memory formation after mild COVID-19. MiXCR, applied by TCRdb to the 5' RACE reads, yields one record per CDR3 protein. Seen here are 400,000 to 550,000 distinct CDR3 sequences, approximately 25% observed once, and the top ten hold under 15%. The sample consisted of PBMCs or a T cell subset sorted from them (not recorded which). The receptors here all came from an adult woman who had mild COVID-19 (a few samples of this study predate the infection). Cell type and time point are not known. Each CDR3 is given with its conserved first and last residue. The D gene is left open where the match is weak. Clone size, where shown, is once, few, many, or a class for clones that have expanded.

j_gene: TRBJ2-1; len: 15; d_gene: TRBD1; abundance: .; v_gene: TRBV5-1; CDR3nt: TGCGCCACCAAAACCGGGACAGGACCTTACAATGAGCAGTTCTTC; CDR3aa: CATKTGTGPYNEQFF
j_gene: TRBJ1-1; len: 13; d_gene: .; abundance: few; v_gene: TRBV20-1; CDR3nt: TGCAGTGCTAGAAACACCAGGGGTACTGAAGCTTTCTTT; CDR3aa: CSARNTRGTEAFF
j_gene: TRBJ2-5; len: 12; d_gene: .; abundance: few; v_gene: TRBV5-1; CDR3nt: TGTGCCAGCAGGCAGGGAGGAGAGACCCAGTACTTC; CDR3aa: CASRQGGETQYF
j_gene: TRBJ2-3; len: 14; d_gene: .; abundance: few; v_gene: TRBV5-3; CDR3nt: TGTGCCAGAAGCCAGTGGACCTGCACAGATACGCAGTATTTT; CDR3aa: CARSQWTCTDTQYF
j_gene: TRBJ2-5; len: 17; d_gene: TRBD1; abundance: .; v_gene: TRBV7-8; CDR3nt: TGTGCCAGCAGCTGGCGGACAGGGGGCTCAAAGGCAGAGACCCAGTACTTC; CDR3aa: CASSWRTGGSKAETQYF
j_gene: TRBJ1-6; len: 14; d_gene: TRBD1; abundance: .; v_gene: TRBV5-1; CDR3nt: TGCGCCAGCAGGGAAGGGACAGGGAATTCACCCCTCCACTTT; CDR3aa: CASREGTGNSPLHF
j_gene: TRBJ1-4; len: 16; d_gene: .; abundance: few; v_gene: TRBV5-1; CDR3nt: TGCGCCAGCAGCATCGACAGGCGATCAACTAATGAAAAACTGTTTTTT; CDR3aa: CASSIDRRSTNEKLFF
j_gene: TRBJ2-7; len: 13; d_gene: TRBD1; abundance: few; v_gene: TRBV5-1; CDR3nt: TGCGCCAGCAGCTGGACAGGCTCCTACGAGCAGTACTTC; CDR3aa: CASSWTGSYEQYF
j_gene: TRBJ2-1; len: 16; d_gene: TRBD2; abundance: .; v_gene: TRBV5-6; CDR3nt: TGTGCCAGCAGCTCGTTAGCGGGAGAGATAAGGAATGAGCAGTTCTTC; CDR3aa: CASSSLAGEIRNEQFF
j_gene: TRBJ1-2; len: 16; d_gene: .; abundance: .; v_gene: TRBV12-3/TRBV12-4; CDR3nt: TGTGCCAGCAGTTCCAACAGCGTTTTGGCTAACTATGGCTACACCTTC; CDR3aa: CASSSNSVLANYGYTF
j_gene: TRBJ2-7; len: 13; d_gene: .; abundance: .; v_gene: TRBV6-4; CDR3nt: TGTGCCAGCAGTGGGGACGCCGGCTACGAGCAGTACTTC; CDR3aa: CASSGDAGYEQYF
j_gene: TRBJ1-1; len: 13; d_gene: .; abundance: .; v_gene: TRBV11-3; CDR3nt: TGTGCCAGCAGCGACCACGACGGGGCTGAAGCTTTCTTT; CDR3aa: CASSDHDGAEAFF
j_gene: TRBJ1-1; len: 15; d_gene: TRBD1; abundance: few; v_gene: TRBV5-6; CDR3nt: TGTGCCAGCAGCTTGTTTCGGGGACAGGGGACTGAAGCTTTCTTT; CDR3aa: CASSLFRGQGTEAFF
j_gene: TRBJ2-7; len: 11; d_gene: .; abundance: .; v_gene: TRBV30; CDR3nt: TGTGCCTGGAGGGACTTATCCGAGCAGTACTTC; CDR3aa: CAWRDLSEQYF
j_gene: TRBJ2-2; len: 17; d_gene: .; abundance: few; v_gene: TRBV7-6; CDR3nt: TGTGCCAGCAGCCCCCGACCTAGGGCAGGGGACCCCGGGGAGCTGTTTTTT; CDR3aa: CASSPRPRAGDPGELFF
j_gene: TRBJ2-3; len: 17; d_gene: .; abundance: .; v_gene: TRBV5-5; CDR3nt: TGTGCCAGCAGCTTGTACCCCAATAGCCTCAGCACAGATACGCAGTATTTT; CDR3aa: CASSLYPNSLSTDTQYF
j_gene: TRBJ1-1; len: 13; d_gene: TRBD1; abundance: .; v_gene: TRBV6-1; CDR3nt: TGTGCCAGCAACAGGGGAGGAACCACTGAAGCTTTCTTT; CDR3aa: CASNRGGTTEAFF
j_gene: TRBJ2-7; len: 12; d_gene: .; abundance: many; v_gene: TRBV7-6; CDR3nt: TGTGCCAGCAGCTTAGCGTTTGGCGAGCAGTACTTC; CDR3aa: CASSLAFGEQYF
j_gene: TRBJ2-3; len: 17; d_gene: TRBD1; abundance: few; v_gene: TRBV4-3; CDR3nt: TGCGCCAGCAGCCAGAGATATGCGGACAGGCAGGCAGATACGCAGTATTTT; CDR3aa: CASSQRYADRQADTQYF
j_gene: TRBJ2-7; len: 15; d_gene: TRBD1; abundance: few; v_gene: TRBV18; CDR3nt: TGTGCCAGCTCACCTTATCCGGGGACAGGGAACGAGCAGTACTTC; CDR3aa: CASSPYPGTGNEQYF
j_gene: TRBJ2-5; len: 13; d_gene: TRBD2; abundance: .; v_gene: TRBV20-1; CDR3nt: TGCAGTGCTAGAATAGCGGGAGTGGAGACCCAGTACTTC; CDR3aa: CSARIAGVETQYF
j_gene: TRBJ2-7; len: 16; d_gene: TRBD2; abundance: .; v_gene: TRBV5-5; CDR3nt: TGTGCCAGCAGCTTAGCGGGGAGCGGGGGCCGGGACGAGCAGTACTTC; CDR3aa: CASSLAGSGGRDEQYF
j_gene: TRBJ2-3; len: 12; d_gene: .; abundance: many; v_gene: TRBV12-3/TRBV12-4; CDR3nt: TGTGCCAGCAGTTTTATCACAGATACGCAGTATTTT; CDR3aa: CASSFITDTQYF
j_gene: TRBJ1-2; len: 16; d_gene: .; abundance: few; v_gene: TRBV5-1; CDR3nt: TGCGCCAGCAGCTTAGGGACCGAGACCCCGAACTATGGCTACACCTTC; CDR3aa: CASSLGTETPNYGYTF
j_gene: TRBJ1-5; len: 14; d_gene: TRBD1; abundance: .; v_gene: TRBV7-9; CDR3nt: TGTGCCAGCAGCGGACAGGGTAGCCGTCAGCCCCAGCATTTT; CDR3aa: CASSGQGSRQPQHF
j_gene: TRBJ1-1; len: 14; d_gene: .; abundance: .; v_gene: TRBV15; CDR3nt: TGTGCCACCAGCAGAGATAAAGGGAACACTGAAGCTTTCTTT; CDR3aa: CATSRDKGNTEAFF
j_gene: TRBJ2-1; len: 16; d_gene: TRBD2; abundance: many; v_gene: TRBV9; CDR3nt: TGTGCCAGCAGCTTAGGCGGGAGCGCCTCCTACAATGAGCAGTTCTTC; CDR3aa: CASSLGGSASYNEQFF
j_gene: TRBJ2-3; len: 12; d_gene: .; abundance: .; v_gene: TRBV20-1; CDR3nt: TGCAGTGCTGGAAGGATCCGGGAGACGCAGTATTTT; CDR3aa: CSAGRIRETQYF
j_gene: TRBJ1-1; len: 15; d_gene: .; abundance: few; v_gene: TRBV6-2/TRBV6-3; CDR3nt: TGTGCAACCAAAAGGGGGGCCACCATGAACACTGAAGCTTTCTTT; CDR3aa: CATKRGATMNTEAFF
j_gene: TRBJ1-5; len: 15; d_gene: TRBD1; abundance: few; v_gene: TRBV19; CDR3nt: TGTGCCAGTAGTAATGACAGGGGATGGAATCAGCCCCAGCATTTT; CDR3aa: CASSNDRGWNQPQHF
j_gene: TRBJ2-2; len: 17; d_gene: TRBD1; abundance: few; v_gene: TRBV28; CDR3nt: TGTGCCAGCAGTCTTTCAGGGACAGGGGTGAACACCGGGGAGCTGTTTTTT; CDR3aa: CASSLSGTGVNTGELFF
j_gene: TRBJ2-3; len: 14; d_gene: TRBD2; abundance: .; v_gene: TRBV6-2/TRBV6-3; CDR3nt: TGTGCCAGCATGCTAGCGGGGCAAGCGGATACGCAGTATTTT; CDR3aa: CASMLAGQADTQYF
j_gene: TRBJ2-1; len: 12; d_gene: .; abundance: few; v_gene: TRBV7-9; CDR3nt: TGTGCCAGCAGCTCCACCCAATGGGAGCAGTTCTTC; CDR3aa: CASSSTQWEQFF
j_gene: TRBJ2-1; len: 12; d_gene: TRBD1; abundance: few; v_gene: TRBV11-2; CDR3nt: TGTGCCAGCAGCATCGACAGGGCCGTCCAGTTCTTC; CDR3aa: CASSIDRAVQFF
j_gene: TRBJ2-7; len: 20; d_gene: .; abundance: .; v_gene: TRBV7-9; CDR3nt: TGTGCCAGCAGCTTAGTGGTCCCTAGTAAGGTCTCATTCTTGTCCTACGAGCAGTACTTC; CDR3aa: CASSLVVPSKVSFLSYEQYF
j_gene: TRBJ2-3; len: 14; d_gene: .; abundance: few; v_gene: TRBV6-5; CDR3nt: TGTGCCAGCAGTTCTCGACTAAACACAGATACGCAGTATTTT; CDR3aa: CASSSRLNTDTQYF
j_gene: TRBJ2-5; len: 16; d_gene: .; abundance: .; v_gene: TRBV5-5; CDR3nt: TGTGCCAGCAGCTTGGCGGAGGCAGACATAGGAGAGACCCAGTACTTC; CDR3aa: CASSLAEADIGETQYF
j_gene: TRBJ2-3; len: 15; d_gene: .; abundance: .; v_gene: TRBV25-1; CDR3nt: TGTGCCAGCAGTGTCAAACGGGGAAGCACAGATACGCAGTATTTT; CDR3aa: CASSVKRGSTDTQYF
j_gene: TRBJ2-7; len: 13; d_gene: .; abundance: .; v_gene: TRBV6-1; CDR3nt: TGTGCCAGCAGTGCCGACAGTCATTACGAGCAGTACTTC; CDR3aa: CASSADSHYEQYF
j_gene: TRBJ2-1; len: 15; d_gene: TRBD2; abundance: few; v_gene: TRBV20-1; CDR3nt: TGCAGTGCTTCCTCGCGGGGGGGCCATATGAATGAGCAGTTCTTC; CDR3aa: CSASSRGGHMNEQFF
j_gene: TRBJ1-6; len: 16; d_gene: .; abundance: few; v_gene: TRBV6-1; CDR3nt: TGTGCCAGCCGGGACCCCGGCACCGTCCGATCCTCACCCCTCCACTTT; CDR3aa: CASRDPGTVRSSPLHF
j_gene: TRBJ1-4; len: 16; d_gene: .; abundance: .; v_gene: TRBV5-1; CDR3nt: TGCGCCAGCAGGGACGGAGCCCGGTCAACTAATGAAAAACTGTTTTTT; CDR3aa: CASRDGARSTNEKLFF
j_gene: TRBJ1-1; len: 13; d_gene: .; abundance: many; v_gene: TRBV5-1; CDR3nt: TGTGCCAGCAGCTCTGGACAGAACACTGAAGCTTTCTTT; CDR3aa: CASSSGQNTEAFF
j_gene: TRBJ1-6; len: 15; d_gene: .; abundance: few; v_gene: TRBV9; CDR3nt: TGTGCCAGCAGCCCAGGGGACGGAGTGGGATCACCCCTCCACTTT; CDR3aa: CASSPGDGVGSPLHF
j_gene: TRBJ1-1; len: 17; d_gene: .; abundance: .; v_gene: TRBV12-3/TRBV12-4; CDR3nt: TGTGCCAGCAGTTTTTCAGAACAGCCTGCTACCAACACTGAAGCTTTCTTT; CDR3aa: CASSFSEQPATNTEAFF
j_gene: TRBJ1-2; len: 15; d_gene: .; abundance: .; v_gene: TRBV19; CDR3nt: TGTGCCAGTAGTATAGGGGACTCCCGGCACTATGGCTACACCTTC; CDR3aa: CASSIGDSRHYGYTF
j_gene: TRBJ2-1; len: 13; d_gene: TRBD2; abundance: few; v_gene: TRBV20-1; CDR3nt: TGCAGTGCCTTAGCGGGAGGTGGTAATGAGCAGTTCTTC; CDR3aa: CSALAGGGNEQFF
j_gene: TRBJ1-4; len: 15; d_gene: TRBD1; abundance: few; v_gene: TRBV7-2; CDR3nt: TGTGCCAGCAGCCCCGGTGTCAGGGGGGCTGAAAAACTGTTTTTT; CDR3aa: CASSPGVRGAEKLFF
j_gene: TRBJ1-5; len: 15; d_gene: .; abundance: .; v_gene: TRBV4-1; CDR3nt: TGCGCCAGCAGCCAATCAGGAGGACGGGCTCAGCCCCAGCATTTT; CDR3aa: CASSQSGGRAQPQHF
j_gene: TRBJ2-6; len: 15; d_gene: .; abundance: few; v_gene: TRBV5-1; CDR3nt: TGCGCCAGCAGCTTGAGTGGATTTGGGGCCAACGTCCTGACTTTC; CDR3aa: CASSLSGFGANVLTF
j_gene: TRBJ2-1; len: 15; d_gene: TRBD2; abundance: few; v_gene: TRBV7-6; CDR3nt: TGTGCCAGCAGCTTTTTGGCGGGAGCGGAGGATGAGCAGTTCTTC; CDR3aa: CASSFLAGAEDEQFF
j_gene: TRBJ2-3; len: 17; d_gene: TRBD2; abundance: .; v_gene: TRBV4-3; CDR3nt: TGCGCCAGCAGCCAAGAGGGGGGGAGGGCCTTAGGAGATACGCAGTATTTT; CDR3aa: CASSQEGGRALGDTQYF
j_gene: TRBJ2-3; len: 12; d_gene: TRBD2; abundance: .; v_gene: TRBV25-1; CDR3nt: TGTGCCAGCAGTGAAGCGGGGGGAACGCAGTATTTT; CDR3aa: CASSEAGGTQYF
j_gene: TRBJ2-5; len: 16; d_gene: .; abundance: .; v_gene: TRBV4-1; CDR3nt: TGCGCCAGCAGCCGACTAGGCGGATGGGATGACGAGACCCAGTACTTC; CDR3aa: CASSRLGGWDDETQYF
j_gene: TRBJ2-4; len: 13; d_gene: TRBD1; abundance: .; v_gene: TRBV9; CDR3nt: TGTGCCAGCAGCGTAGGGAACAGGGGTTACTTGTACTTC; CDR3aa: CASSVGNRGYLYF
j_gene: TRBJ2-4; len: 13; d_gene: TRBD1; abundance: few; v_gene: TRBV12-3/TRBV12-4; CDR3nt: TGTGCCAGCACCCTAGGGGGCGATGGGATTCAGTACTTC; CDR3aa: CASTLGGDGIQYF
j_gene: TRBJ2-1; len: 13; d_gene: .; abundance: few; v_gene: TRBV4-1; CDR3nt: TGCGCCAGCAGCCACTACCAGTCATATGAGCAGTTCTTC; CDR3aa: CASSHYQSYEQFF